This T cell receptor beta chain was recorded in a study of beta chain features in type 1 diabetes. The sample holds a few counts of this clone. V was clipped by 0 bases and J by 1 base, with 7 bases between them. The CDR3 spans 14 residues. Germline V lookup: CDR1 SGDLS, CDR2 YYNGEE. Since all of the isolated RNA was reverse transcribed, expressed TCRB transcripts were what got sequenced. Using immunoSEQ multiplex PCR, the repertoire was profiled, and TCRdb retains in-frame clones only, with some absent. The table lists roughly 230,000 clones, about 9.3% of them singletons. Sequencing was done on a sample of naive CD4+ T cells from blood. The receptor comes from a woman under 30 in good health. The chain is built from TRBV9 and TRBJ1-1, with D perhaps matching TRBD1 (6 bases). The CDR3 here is CASSVGTANTEAFF. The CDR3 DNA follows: TGTGCCAGCAGCGTAGGGACAGCGAACACTGAAGCTTTCTTT.